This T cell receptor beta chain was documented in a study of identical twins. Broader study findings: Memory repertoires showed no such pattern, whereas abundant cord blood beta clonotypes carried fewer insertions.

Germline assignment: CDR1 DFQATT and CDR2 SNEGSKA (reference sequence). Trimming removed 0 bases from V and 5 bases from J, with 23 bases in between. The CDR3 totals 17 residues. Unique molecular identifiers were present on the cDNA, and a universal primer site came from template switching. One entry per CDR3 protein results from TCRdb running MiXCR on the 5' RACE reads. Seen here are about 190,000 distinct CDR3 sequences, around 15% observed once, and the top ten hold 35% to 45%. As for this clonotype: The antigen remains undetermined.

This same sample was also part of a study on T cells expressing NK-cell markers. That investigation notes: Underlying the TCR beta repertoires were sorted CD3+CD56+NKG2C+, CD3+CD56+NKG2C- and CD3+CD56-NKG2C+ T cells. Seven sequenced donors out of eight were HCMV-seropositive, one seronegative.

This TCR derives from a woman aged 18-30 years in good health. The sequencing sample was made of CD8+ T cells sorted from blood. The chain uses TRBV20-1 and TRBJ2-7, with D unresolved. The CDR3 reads CSARDSQASTRNHEQYF. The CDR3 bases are TGCAGTGCTAGAGATAGCCAGGCTTCTACCCGCAACCACGAGCAGTACTTC.